This entry concerns a single TCR beta chain. What it binds is unknown. In the PCR, 60 Vbeta and 13 Jbeta primers were used. Measured with immunoSEQ multiplex PCR; TCRdb has only the in-frame clones, and not every one. The sample consists of around 220,000 clones, approximately 79% of them appearing once. This entry is derived from a study of cytomegalovirus exposure and HLA in healthy donors. Study conclusions and caveats: CMV serostatus was the sole immune exposure data available.

This CDR3 region has 13 residues. The germline gives CDR1 GTSNPN, CDR2 SVGIG (reference sequence). With 3 bases removed from V and 2 bases from J, the gap between germline ends came to 8 bases. The origin of this receptor is a girl aged 2 to 10 in good health and CMV-seronegative. The sequenced material came from PBMCs. The V and J genes are TRBV30 and TRBJ1-5; D is unclear. CDR3 protein: CAWSEVGNQPQHF. The CDR3 DNA reads as TGTGCCTGGAGCGAGGTGGGCAATCAGCCCCAGCATTTT. The whole variable domain, filled in from reference TRBV30 and TRBJ1-5, reads SQTIHQWPATLVQPVGSPLSLECTVEGTSNPNLYWYRQAAGRGLQLLFYSVGIGQISSEVPQNLSASRPQDRQFILSSKKLLLSDSGFYLCAWSEVGNQPQHFGDGTRLSIL.